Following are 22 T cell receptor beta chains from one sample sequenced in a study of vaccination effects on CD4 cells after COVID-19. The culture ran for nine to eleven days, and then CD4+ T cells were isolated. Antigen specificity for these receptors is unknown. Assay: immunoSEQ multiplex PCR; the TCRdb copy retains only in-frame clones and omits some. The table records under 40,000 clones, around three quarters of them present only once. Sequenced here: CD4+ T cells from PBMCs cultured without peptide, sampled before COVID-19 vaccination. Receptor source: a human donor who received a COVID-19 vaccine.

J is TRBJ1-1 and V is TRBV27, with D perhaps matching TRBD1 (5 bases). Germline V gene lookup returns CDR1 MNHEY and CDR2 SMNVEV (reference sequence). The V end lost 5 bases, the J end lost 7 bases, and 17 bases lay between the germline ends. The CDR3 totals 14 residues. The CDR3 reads CASSLTAYSLEAFF. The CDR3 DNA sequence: TGTGCCAGCAGTCTGACAGCGTACTCCCTTGAAGCTTTCTTT.

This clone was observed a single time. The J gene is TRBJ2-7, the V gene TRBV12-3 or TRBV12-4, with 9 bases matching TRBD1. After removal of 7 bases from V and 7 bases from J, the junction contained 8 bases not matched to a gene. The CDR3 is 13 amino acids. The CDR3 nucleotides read TGTGCCAGCAAAGCGACAGGGGGTGGGGAGCAGTACTTC. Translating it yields CASKATGGGEQYF.

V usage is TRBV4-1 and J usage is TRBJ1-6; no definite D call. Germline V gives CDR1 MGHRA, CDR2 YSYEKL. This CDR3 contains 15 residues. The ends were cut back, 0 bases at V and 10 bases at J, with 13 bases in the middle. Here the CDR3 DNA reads TGCGCCAGCAGCCAAGATTATAGAGGGTCCTCACCCCTCCACTTT. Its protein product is CASSQDYRGSSPLHF.

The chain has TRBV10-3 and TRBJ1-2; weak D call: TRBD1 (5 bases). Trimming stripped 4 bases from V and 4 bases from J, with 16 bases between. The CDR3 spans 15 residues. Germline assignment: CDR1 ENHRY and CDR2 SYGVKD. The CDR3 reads CAISASGVRAYGYTF. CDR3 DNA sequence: TGTGCCATCAGTGCCAGCGGGGTCAGGGCCTATGGCTACACCTTC.

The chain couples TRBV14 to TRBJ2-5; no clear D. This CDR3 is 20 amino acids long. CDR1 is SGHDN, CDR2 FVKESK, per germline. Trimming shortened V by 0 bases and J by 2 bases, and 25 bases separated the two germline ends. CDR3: CASSQDLVSSSRGGQETQYF. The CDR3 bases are TGTGCCAGCAGCCAAGATCTGGTAAGCTCCTCCCGCGGCGGTCAAGAGACCCAGTACTTC.

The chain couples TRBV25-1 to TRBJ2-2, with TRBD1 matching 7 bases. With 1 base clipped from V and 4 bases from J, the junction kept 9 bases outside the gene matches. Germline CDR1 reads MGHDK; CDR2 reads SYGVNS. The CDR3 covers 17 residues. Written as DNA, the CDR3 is TGTGCCAGCAGTGAATTAGGGCAGGGGGTTGGCACCGGGGAGCTGTTTTTT. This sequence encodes CASSELGQGVGTGELFF.

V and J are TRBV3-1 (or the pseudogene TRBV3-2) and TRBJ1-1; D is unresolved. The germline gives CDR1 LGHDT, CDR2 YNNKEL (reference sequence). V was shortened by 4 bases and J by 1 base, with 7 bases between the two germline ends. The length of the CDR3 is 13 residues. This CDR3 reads CASSLSTNTEAFF. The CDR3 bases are TGTGCCAGCAGCCTCTCGACGAACACTGAAGCTTTCTTT.

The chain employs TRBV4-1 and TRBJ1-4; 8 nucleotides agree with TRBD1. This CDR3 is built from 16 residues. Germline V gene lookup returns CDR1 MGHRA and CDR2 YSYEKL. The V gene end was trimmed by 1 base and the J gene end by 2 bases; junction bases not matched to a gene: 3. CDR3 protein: CASSQGQGWTNEKLFF. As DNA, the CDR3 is TGCGCCAGCAGCCAAGGACAGGGGTGGACTAATGAAAAACTGTTTTTT.

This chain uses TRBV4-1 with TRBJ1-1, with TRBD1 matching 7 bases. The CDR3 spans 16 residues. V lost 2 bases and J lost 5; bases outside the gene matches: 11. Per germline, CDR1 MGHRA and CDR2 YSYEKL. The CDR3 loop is CASSQPTRGRRTEAFF. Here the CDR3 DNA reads TGCGCCAGCAGCCAACCTACTAGGGGGCGCAGAACTGAAGCTTTCTTT.

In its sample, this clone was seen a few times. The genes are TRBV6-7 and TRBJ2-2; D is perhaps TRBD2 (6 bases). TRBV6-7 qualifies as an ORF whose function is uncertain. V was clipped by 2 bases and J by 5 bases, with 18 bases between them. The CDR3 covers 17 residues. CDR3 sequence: CASSYGSRECRTGELFF. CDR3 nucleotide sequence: TGTGCCAGCAGTTACGGTTCTCGGGAGTGCCGGACCGGGGAGCTGTTTTTT.

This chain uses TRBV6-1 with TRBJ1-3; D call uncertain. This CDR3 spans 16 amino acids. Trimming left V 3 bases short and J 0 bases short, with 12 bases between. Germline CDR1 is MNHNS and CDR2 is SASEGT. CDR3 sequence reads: CASSDVGVRSGNTIYF. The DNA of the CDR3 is TGTGCCAGCAGTGACGTCGGGGTACGCTCTGGAAACACCATATATTTT.

The CDR3 here is CASSIGTLYEQYF. As DNA, the CDR3 is TGTGCCAGTAGTATAGGGACACTCTACGAGCAGTACTTC. This chain links TRBV19 with TRBJ2-7; a weak D match, TRBD1 (5 bases). Germline lookup yields CDR1 LNHDA and CDR2 SQIVND (reference sequence). This CDR3 contains 13 residues. The V gene lost 1 base and the J gene lost 3 bases, with 7 bases spanning the gap.

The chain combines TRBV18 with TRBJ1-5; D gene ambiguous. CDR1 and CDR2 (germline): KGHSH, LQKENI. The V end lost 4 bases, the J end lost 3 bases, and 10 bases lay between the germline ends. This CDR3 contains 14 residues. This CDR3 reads CASSHARFNQPQHF. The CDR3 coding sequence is TGTGCCAGCTCACACGCCCGATTCAATCAGCCCCAGCATTTT.

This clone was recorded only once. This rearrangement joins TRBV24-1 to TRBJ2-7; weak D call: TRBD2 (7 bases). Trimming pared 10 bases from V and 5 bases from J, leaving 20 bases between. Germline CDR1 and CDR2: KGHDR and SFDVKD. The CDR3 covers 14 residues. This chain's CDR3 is CATRDEGGAHEQYF. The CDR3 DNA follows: TGTGCCACGAGGGACGAAGGGGGGGCTCACGAGCAGTACTTC.

The CDR3 here is CASSTGGRSPLHF. As DNA, the CDR3 is TGTGCCAGCAGCACAGGGGGGCGTTCACCCCTCCACTTT. The chain carries TRBV11-3 and TRBJ1-6; 8 bases match TRBD1. The CDR3 sequence is 13 residues long. Germline V lookup: CDR1 SGHNT, CDR2 YENEEA. Trimming took 5 bases from V and 9 from J; bases not matched to a gene: 3.

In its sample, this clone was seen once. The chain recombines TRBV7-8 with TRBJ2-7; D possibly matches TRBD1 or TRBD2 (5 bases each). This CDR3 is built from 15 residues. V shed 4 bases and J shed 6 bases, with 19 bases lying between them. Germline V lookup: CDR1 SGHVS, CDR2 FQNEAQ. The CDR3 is CASSSPSGTIREQYF. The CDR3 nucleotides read TGTGCCAGCAGCTCCCCCTCCGGGACGATCCGCGAGCAGTACTTC.

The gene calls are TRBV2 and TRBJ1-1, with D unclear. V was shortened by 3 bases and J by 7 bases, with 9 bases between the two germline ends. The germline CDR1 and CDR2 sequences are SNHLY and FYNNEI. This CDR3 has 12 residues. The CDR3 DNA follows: TGTGCCAGCAGTGATCTGGCTGTTGAAGCTTTCTTT. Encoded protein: CASSDLAVEAFF.

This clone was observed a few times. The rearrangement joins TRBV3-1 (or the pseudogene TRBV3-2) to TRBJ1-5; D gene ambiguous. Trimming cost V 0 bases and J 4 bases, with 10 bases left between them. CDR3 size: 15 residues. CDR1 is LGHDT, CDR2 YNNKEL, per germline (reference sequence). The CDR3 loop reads CASSQDTAPNQPQHF. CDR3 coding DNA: TGTGCCAGCAGCCAAGATACGGCCCCTAATCAGCCCCAGCATTTT.

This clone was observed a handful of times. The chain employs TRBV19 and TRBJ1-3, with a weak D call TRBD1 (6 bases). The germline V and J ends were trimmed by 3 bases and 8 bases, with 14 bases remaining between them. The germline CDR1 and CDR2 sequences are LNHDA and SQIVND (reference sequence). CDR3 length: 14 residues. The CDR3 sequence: CASSIPGRGDTIYF. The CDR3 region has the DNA TGTGCCAGTAGTATTCCGGGCAGGGGTGACACCATATATTTT.

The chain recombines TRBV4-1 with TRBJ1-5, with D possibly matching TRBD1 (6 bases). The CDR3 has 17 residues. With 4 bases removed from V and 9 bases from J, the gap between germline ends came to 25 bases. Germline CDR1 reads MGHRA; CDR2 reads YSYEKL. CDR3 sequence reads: CASSPSPGRGLIRPQHF. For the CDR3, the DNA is TGCGCCAGCAGCCCGTCTCCGGGCAGGGGATTGATACGGCCCCAGCATTTT.

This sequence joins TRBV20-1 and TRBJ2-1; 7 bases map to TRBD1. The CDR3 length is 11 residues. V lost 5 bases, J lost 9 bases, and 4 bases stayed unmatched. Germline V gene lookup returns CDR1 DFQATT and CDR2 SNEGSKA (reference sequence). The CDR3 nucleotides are TGCAGTGCTGCCCCAGGGGGTGAGCAGTTCTTC. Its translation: CSAAPGGEQFF.

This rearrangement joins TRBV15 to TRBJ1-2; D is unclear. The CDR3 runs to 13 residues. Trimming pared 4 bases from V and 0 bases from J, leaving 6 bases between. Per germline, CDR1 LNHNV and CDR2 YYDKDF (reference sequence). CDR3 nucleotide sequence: TGTGCCACCAGCATTGGGACTAACTATGGCTACACCTTC. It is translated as CATSIGTNYGYTF.